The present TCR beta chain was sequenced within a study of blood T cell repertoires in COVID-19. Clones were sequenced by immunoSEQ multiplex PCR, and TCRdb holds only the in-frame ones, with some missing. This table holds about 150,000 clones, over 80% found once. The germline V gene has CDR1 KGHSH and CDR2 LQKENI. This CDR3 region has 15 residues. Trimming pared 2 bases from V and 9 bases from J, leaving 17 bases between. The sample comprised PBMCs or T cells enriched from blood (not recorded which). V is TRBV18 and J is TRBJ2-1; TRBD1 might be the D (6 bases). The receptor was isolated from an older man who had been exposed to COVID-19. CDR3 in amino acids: CASSPTRTAEGEQFF. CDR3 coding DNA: TGTGCCAGCTCACCAACACGGACAGCAGAAGGTGAGCAGTTCTTC.